These T cell receptor beta chains were read from a single sample in a study of breast tumors, draining lymph nodes, adjacent tissues. Each CDR3 protein is one row after TCRdb ran MiXCR on the multiplex PCR reads. The sample has about 100,000 distinct CDR3 sequences; around 21% are singletons. The sequenced sample was axillary lymph node tissue. Receptors were obtained from a female donor with breast cancer. Some clones in this sample may be carry-over from other donors' samples. Each CDR3 is given with its conserved first and last residue. The D gene is left open where the match is weak. Only some rows state a clone size, as once, few, many or a class for expanded clones.

CDR3nt	CDR3aa	d_gene	v_gene	j_gene	abundance
TGTGCCAGCAGCTTAAAAGGGGGGGGCATGTTCTTC	CASSLKGGGMFF	NA	TRBV7-3	TRBJ2-1	many
TGTGCCAGCAGTGAAGCTTGGGGGGGCTTTGGCTACACCTTC	CASSEAWGGFGYTF	NA	TRBV2	TRBJ1-2	many
TGTGCCAGCAGTCATGAGGACGGACAGTCCGGGAGTGAGCAGTTCTTC	CASSHEDGQSGSEQFF	NA	TRBV2	TRBJ2-1	many
TGTGCCAGCTCACCAGGCGGGGGTAAGGCGCCCCAGCATTTT	CASSPGGGKAPQHF	NA	TRBV18	TRBJ1-5	NA
TGTGCCAGCAGCGCTACAGGACAGGGTATAGTCGGGGAGCTGTTTTTT	CASSATGQGIVGELFF	TRBD1	TRBV11-2	TRBJ2-2	many
TGTGCCAGCAGCGCGGGACTAGCGGGAATCCCCAGCTACGAGCAGTACTTC	CASSAGLAGIPSYEQYF	TRBD2	TRBV5-6	TRBJ2-7	many
TGTGCCACCAGCATTGGGGGAGGAGGCTACACCTTC	CATSIGGGGYTF	NA	TRBV15	TRBJ1-2	many
TGTGCCAGCAGACTAGCGCACTCTATCTTCGGCGAGCGGTTCTTC	CASRLAHSIFGERFF	TRBD2	TRBV6-1	TRBJ2-1	NA
TGTGCCACCAGCAGAGATCGGGGACGCAATCAGCCCCAGCATTTT	CATSRDRGRNQPQHF	NA	TRBV15	TRBJ1-5	many
TGTGCCAGCAGTTACTCGACGGGTAATTGGAATCAGCCCCAGCATTTT	CASSYSTGNWNQPQHF	NA	TRBV6-6	TRBJ1-5	many
TGTGCCAGCAGTGAAGCGCTTAGGGGGGGGGGGGAGACCCAGTACTTC	CASSEALRGGGETQYF	NA	TRBV2	TRBJ2-5	few
TGTGCCAGCAGCTCCGCGCTAGACCCCAATTCACCCCTCCACTTT	CASSSALDPNSPLHF	NA	TRBV11-2	TRBJ1-6	many
TGCAGTGCTTACGACAGGGATGGCTACAATGAGCAGTTCTTC	CSAYDRDGYNEQFF	TRBD1	TRBV20-1	TRBJ2-1	many
TGTGCCAGCAGTTTTCGCGGGTCGAATGAGCAGTTCTTC	CASSFRGSNEQFF	NA	TRBV12-3/TRBV12-4	TRBJ2-1	few
TGTGCCAGCATCCCAAGGCCCCGTGAGGACTATGGCTACACCTTC	CASIPRPREDYGYTF	NA	TRBV2	TRBJ1-2	many
TGTGCCAGCGGGGAGGTAGTACAGGGGGCAGAAAAACTGTTTTTT	CASGEVVQGAEKLFF	TRBD1	TRBV6-5	TRBJ1-4	many
TGCAGTGCTAGTGACGGCTCCGGGGGCTACACCTTC	CSASDGSGGYTF	NA	TRBV20-1	TRBJ1-2	many
TGTGCCTGGAGTGGCGGACTAATTGAGCAGTTCTTC	CAWSGGLIEQFF	NA	TRBV30	TRBJ2-1	NA
TGTGCCAGCAGTGAAGCGTGGGGGCGCGGTTATGAAAAACTGTTTTTT	CASSEAWGRGYEKLFF	NA	TRBV6-1	TRBJ1-4	many
TGCAGTGCTACGACAGGAGGGGAGACCCAGTACTTC	CSATTGGETQYF	NA	TRBV20-1	TRBJ2-5	many
TGTGCCAGCAGTTCCCGGGACAGGTCCTCGAATACGCAGTATTTT	CASSSRDRSSNTQYF	TRBD1	TRBV27	TRBJ2-3	once
TGTGCCAGCAGGGCAGGAGATCAGCCCCAGCATTTT	CASRAGDQPQHF	NA	TRBV2	TRBJ1-5	many
TGTGCCAGCAGCCCCGGGGCCAGAGATCAGCCCCAGCATTTT	CASSPGARDQPQHF	NA	TRBV9	TRBJ1-5	many
TGTGCCACCAGCATTTCAGGGGGTCGCAATCAGCCCCAGCATTTT	CATSISGGRNQPQHF	TRBD1	TRBV24-1	TRBJ1-5	few
TGTGCCAGCAGTTACTCGAGTATAGCGGGACTAGCGGCCACAGATACGCAGTATTTT	CASSYSSIAGLAATDTQYF	TRBD2	TRBV6-2/TRBV6-3	TRBJ2-3	many
TGTGCCAGCAACCCCGCGGGACTCCCAGGGGAGCAGTACTTC	CASNPAGLPGEQYF	NA	TRBV6-2/TRBV6-3	TRBJ2-7	many
TGCGCCAGCAGCTTGTCCGGGACAGGGACAGGGACAGATACGCAGTATTTT	CASSLSGTGTGTDTQYF	TRBD1	TRBV5-1	TRBJ2-3	many
TGTGCCAGCCGACGACAGGGGCACACCGGGGAGCTGTTTTTT	CASRRQGHTGELFF	TRBD1	TRBV2	TRBJ2-2	many
TGCAGTGCTAGACTACGGACAGGGGGCTTCGGAGAGACCCAGTACTTC	CSARLRTGGFGETQYF	TRBD1	TRBV20-1	TRBJ2-5	many
TGCAGTGCTAGATCCCCTACAGATACGCAGTATTTT	CSARSPTDTQYF	NA	TRBV20-1	TRBJ2-3	many
TGTGCCAGTAGTATGGAAACGGTAACAAGGAATTCACCCCTCCACTTT	CASSMETVTRNSPLHF	NA	TRBV19	TRBJ1-6	many
TGTGCCAGCAGTTCCGGACAGAACAATGAAAAACTGTTTTTT	CASSSGQNNEKLFF	NA	TRBV12-3/TRBV12-4	TRBJ1-4	many